Presented here are 25 T cell receptor beta chains from one specimen sequenced in a study of shared clonotypes between healthy human individuals. Clones were sequenced by immunoSEQ multiplex PCR, and TCRdb holds only the in-frame ones, with some missing. The data contain 2 million to 2.5 million clones, approximately 90% of them singletons. Material for sequencing was naive CD4+ T cells from PBMCs. Subset denoted: CD45RA+ positively selected. All receptors derive from a man between 18 and 29 years old in good health. Some clones in this sample may be carry-over from other donors' samples.

The chain is built from TRBV28 and TRBJ2-2; 7 bases match TRBD2. CDR1 and CDR2 (germline): MDHEN, SYDVKM. V lost 3 bases to trimming and J lost 15 bases; unmatched junction nucleotides: 4. The CDR3 is 11 residues long. DNA for the CDR3: TGTGCCAGCAGTTTCCAGGGACTAATGTTTTTT. Translation gives CASSFQGLMFF.

The CDR3 bases are TGTGCCAGCAGCCGCGGACAAGAAAATCAGCCCCAGCATTTT. This translates into CASSRGQENQPQHF. The gene calls are TRBV2 and TRBJ1-5; tentatively, D is TRBD1 (5 bases). The CDR3 covers 14 residues. Germline values: CDR1 SNHLY, CDR2 FYNNEI. The ends were cut back, 6 bases at V and 4 bases at J, with 13 bases in the middle.

The chain combines TRBV28 with TRBJ1-6, with D tentatively TRBD1 (6 bases). Germline CDR1 reads MDHEN; CDR2 reads SYDVKM. Trimming removed 2 bases at V and 10 bases at J, with 12 bases between. The CDR3 consists of 14 residues. The CDR3 sequence: CASSLVHRGSPLHF. The CDR3 DNA reads as TGTGCCAGCAGTTTAGTACATAGGGGGTCACCCCTCCACTTT.

The count of this clone is one. The V and J genes are TRBV20-1 and TRBJ2-3, with a possible D match to TRBD1 (6 bases). V lost 3 bases to trimming and J lost 15 bases, with 10 bases between them. Germline V gene data show CDR1 as DFQATT and CDR2 as SNEGSKA (reference sequence). This CDR3 spans 9 amino acids. In DNA form, the CDR3 reads TGCAGTGCTAGCCGGACAGCCTATTTT. This codes for CSASRTAYF.

The rearrangement links TRBV29-1 to TRBJ1-2; no firm D call. The CDR3 sequence is 11 residues long. The V gene's germline CDR1 is SQVTM and CDR2 ANQGSEA. V lost 6 bases and J 9 bases, leaving 14 bases between the germline ends. CDR3 nucleotides: TGCAGCGTGAGGACCGCGCTCAGCTACACCTTC. Translating gives CSVRTALSYTF.

The chain employs TRBV6-5 and TRBJ1-5; D might be TRBD1 (5 bases). V lost 2 bases, J lost 5 bases, and 16 bases lay in between. The CDR3 loop spans 16 amino acids. Germline CDR1 MNHEY, CDR2 SVGAGI. Here the CDR3 DNA reads TGTGCCAGCAGTTACGGAGGAGGGGACTCACATCAGCCCCAGCATTTT. Translation: CASSYGGGDSHQPQHF.

V and J are TRBV11-2 and TRBJ2-5; D tentatively fits TRBD1 or TRBD2 (5 bases each). V was clipped by 3 bases and J by 5 bases, with 16 bases between them. CDR3 length: 15 residues. Per germline, CDR1 SGHAT and CDR2 FQNNGV. CDR3 in amino acids: CASSLGRDDKETQYF. CDR3 in DNA: TGTGCCAGCAGCTTGGGAAGGGACGATAAGGAGACCCAGTACTTC.

This clone was counted once. The chain combines TRBV9 with TRBJ2-7, with a tentative D call TRBD2 (5 bases). The CDR3 contains 11 residues. Germline V CDR1 and CDR2: SGDLS, YYNGEE. V lost 4 bases, J lost 4 bases, and 6 bases lay in between. In DNA form, the CDR3 reads TGTGCCAGCAGCCGGGATTACGAGCAGTACTTC. Protein sequence: CASSRDYEQYF.

This sequence joins TRBV14 and TRBJ2-7, with a weak D call TRBD1 (5 bases). Trimming removed 4 bases at V and 3 bases at J, with 13 bases between. CDR3 length: 14 residues. The germline gives CDR1 SGHDN, CDR2 FVKESK. In DNA, the CDR3 is TGTGCCAGCAGCCTACTGACAGTAAGCTACGAGCAGTACTTC. It is translated as CASSLLTVSYEQYF.

The J gene is TRBJ1-4, the V gene TRBV30, with TRBD1 matching 7 bases. V was pared by 2 bases and J by 7 bases, with 19 bases of the junction left unmatched. Germline V gene data show CDR1 as GTSNPN and CDR2 as SVGIG (reference sequence). The length of the CDR3 is 18 residues. CDR3 coding DNA: TGTGCCTGGAGTCAGGGGGACATCGGATCGGCGGTGCTTGAAAAACTGTTTTTT. This encodes CAWSQGDIGSAVLEKLFF.

J is TRBJ1-2 and V is TRBV28; the D is unclear. Germline V gene data show CDR1 as MDHEN and CDR2 as SYDVKM. CDR3 length: 13 amino acids. The chain's CDR3 is CASSRVANYGYTF. The CDR3 DNA reads TGTGCGTCCTCAAGGGTGGCTAACTATGGCTACACCTTC.

This chain joins TRBV5-1 and TRBJ2-7; unclear D gene. The CDR3 is 16 residues long. The germline V and J ends were trimmed by 4 bases and 1 base, with 18 bases remaining between them. The V gene's germline CDR1 is SGHRS and CDR2 YFSETQ. As DNA, the CDR3 is TGCGCCAGCAGCCTAGGATCGAACGGAAGATCCTACGAGCAGTACTTC. Its translation: CASSLGSNGRSYEQYF.

The chain couples TRBV5-1 to TRBJ1-4; D is undetermined. With 0 bases removed from V and 7 bases from J, the gap between germline ends came to 10 bases. This CDR3 region has 14 residues. The germline V gene has CDR1 SGHRS and CDR2 YFSETQ. The DNA for the CDR3 is TGCGCCAGCAGCTTGGCCGAGGGAAGTGAAAAACTGTTTTTT. Translating it yields CASSLAEGSEKLFF.

The chain uses TRBV5-4 and TRBJ1-2; TRBD1 agrees at 7 bases. Germline loops: CDR1 SGHNT, CDR2 YYREEE (reference sequence). V shed 4 bases, J shed 4 bases, and the junction held 4 bases outside the gene matches. The CDR3 covers 13 residues. The CDR3 sequence: CASSAGQFYGYTF. The CDR3 DNA sequence: TGTGCCAGCAGCGCGGGACAGTTCTATGGCTACACCTTC.

This clone was seen a single time. The V and J genes are TRBV4-2 and TRBJ2-4; 12 nucleotides align to TRBD1. J gave up 1 base and V 2 bases, and 6 bases lay outside the gene matches. CDR1 is LGHNA and CDR2 is YNFKEQ in the germline V gene. There are 18 residues in the CDR3. The CDR3, as DNA: TGTGCCAGCAGCCAATATGCCGGGACAGGGGGCGCCAAAAACATTCAGTACTTC. As protein: CASSQYAGTGGAKNIQYF.

This chain links TRBV5-1 with TRBJ2-1; the D gene is possibly TRBD2 (6 bases). Germline CDR1 SGHRS, CDR2 YFSETQ. Trimming stripped 4 bases from V and 3 bases from J, with 17 bases between. This CDR3 is 16 amino acids long. The CDR3 DNA reads as TGCGCCAGCAGCAGGGGCGGGACTCGAATCTACAATGAGCAGTTCTTC. Amino acids: CASSRGGTRIYNEQFF.

The chain uses TRBV15 and TRBJ1-2, with a possible D match to TRBD1 (5 bases). The CDR3 has 17 amino acids. V was clipped by 1 base and J by 4 bases, with 19 bases between them. Per germline, CDR1 LNHNV and CDR2 YYDKDF (reference sequence). DNA for the CDR3: TGTGCCACCAGCAGAGGAGACAGAAAAGGGGTTGGCTATGGCTACACCTTC. This gives the protein CATSRGDRKGVGYGYTF. The variable domain in full, completed from reference TRBV15 and TRBJ1-2, reads DAMVIQNPRYQVTQFGKPVTLSCSQTLNHNVMYWYQQKSSQAPKLLFHYYDKDFNNEADTPDNFQSRRPNTSFCFLDIRSPGLGDTAMYLCATSRGDRKGVGYGYTFGSGTRLTVV.

The chain is built from TRBV9 and TRBJ1-3, with a tentative D call TRBD1 (6 bases). V was pared by 0 bases and J by 4 bases, with 11 bases between. The CDR3 is 15 residues long. CDR1 and CDR2 (germline): SGDLS, YYNGEE. CDR3 loop: CASSVVGGRGNTIYF. The DNA of the CDR3 is TGTGCCAGCAGCGTAGTGGGGGGCAGGGGAAACACCATATATTTT.

This chain connects TRBV29-1 to TRBJ2-3, with 8 nucleotides matching TRBD1. Germline V gene data show CDR1 as SQVTM and CDR2 as ANQGSEA. V lost 1 base to trimming and J lost 1 base; unmatched junction nucleotides: 10. CDR3 size: 17 residues. In DNA form, the CDR3 reads TGCAGCGTTGAAGGTTCCAGGGGGCTTTGGGGCACAGATACGCAGTATTTT. Translated: CSVEGSRGLWGTDTQYF.

V is TRBV6-4 and J is TRBJ1-3; D is possibly TRBD1 (6 bases). The germline V gene has CDR1 MRHNA and CDR2 SNTAGT. This CDR3 has 16 residues. Trimming stripped 7 bases from V and 1 base from J, with 17 bases between. CDR3 sequence: CASTPRQVTSGNTIYF. The CDR3 DNA is TGTGCCAGCACTCCTCGACAGGTCACGTCTGGAAACACCATATATTTT.

The chain uses TRBV7-7 and TRBJ2-5; no reliable D call. The last part of the DNA fits TRBJ2-7 better; the J call may be wrong. The CDR3 has 13 residues. Germline CDR1 is SSHAT and CDR2 is FNYEAQ (reference sequence). CDR3 protein: CASSLAGQTEQYF. The CDR3 bases are TGTGCCAGCAGCTTAGCAGGGCAGACCGAGCAGTACTTC.

The sample holds one count of this clone. The chain couples TRBV5-4 to TRBJ1-1; weak D call: TRBD1 (6 bases). Looked up from germline, CDR1 is SGHNT and CDR2 is YYREEE (reference sequence). The CDR3 is made up of 15 amino acids. Trimming stripped 3 bases from V and 1 base from J, with 13 bases between. The CDR3 loop is CASSSSGGPNTEAFF. Here the CDR3 DNA reads TGTGCCAGCAGCTCTTCGGGGGGGCCGAACACTGAAGCTTTCTTT.

This clone was recorded a few times. This same CDR3 is encoded by further DNA sequences in the sample. The chain has TRBV5-1 and TRBJ2-7, with 9 bases fitting TRBD1. The CDR3 runs 16 residues. V was pared by 0 bases and J by 0 bases, with 4 bases of the junction left unmatched. Germline assignment: CDR1 SGHRS and CDR2 YFSETQ. CDR3 sequence: CASSLGGTGSSYEQYF. In DNA, the CDR3 is TGCGCCAGCAGCTTGGGCGGGACAGGGAGCTCCTACGAGCAGTACTTC.

V usage is TRBV4-1 and J usage is TRBJ2-3, with D hard to call. The germline gives CDR1 MGHRA, CDR2 YSYEKL. This CDR3 is built from 12 residues. Trimming took off 3 bases at V and 6 bases at J, with 7 bases between the two ends. The CDR3 protein is CASSHMGDTQYF. CDR3 DNA sequence: TGCGCCAGCAGCCACATGGGGGATACGCAGTATTTT.

This clone came up once. This chain joins TRBV5-4 and TRBJ1-4; D possibly corresponds to TRBD1 (5 bases). V dropped 0 bases and J dropped 7 bases, with 7 bases sitting between them. CDR3 length: 13 amino acids. From germline, CDR1 is SGHNT and CDR2 YYREEE (reference sequence). In nucleotides, the CDR3 is TGTGCCAGCAGCTTGGCGGGGACTGAAAAACTGTTTTTT. Translated, it gives CASSLAGTEKLFF. Full variable domain (outside the CDR3, taken from reference TRBV5-4 and TRBJ1-4): ETGVTQSPTHLIKTRGQQVTLRCSSQSGHNTVSWYQQALGQGPQFIFQYYREEENGRGNFPPRFSGLQFPNYSSELNVNALELDDSALYLCASSLAGTEKLFFGSGTQLSVL.